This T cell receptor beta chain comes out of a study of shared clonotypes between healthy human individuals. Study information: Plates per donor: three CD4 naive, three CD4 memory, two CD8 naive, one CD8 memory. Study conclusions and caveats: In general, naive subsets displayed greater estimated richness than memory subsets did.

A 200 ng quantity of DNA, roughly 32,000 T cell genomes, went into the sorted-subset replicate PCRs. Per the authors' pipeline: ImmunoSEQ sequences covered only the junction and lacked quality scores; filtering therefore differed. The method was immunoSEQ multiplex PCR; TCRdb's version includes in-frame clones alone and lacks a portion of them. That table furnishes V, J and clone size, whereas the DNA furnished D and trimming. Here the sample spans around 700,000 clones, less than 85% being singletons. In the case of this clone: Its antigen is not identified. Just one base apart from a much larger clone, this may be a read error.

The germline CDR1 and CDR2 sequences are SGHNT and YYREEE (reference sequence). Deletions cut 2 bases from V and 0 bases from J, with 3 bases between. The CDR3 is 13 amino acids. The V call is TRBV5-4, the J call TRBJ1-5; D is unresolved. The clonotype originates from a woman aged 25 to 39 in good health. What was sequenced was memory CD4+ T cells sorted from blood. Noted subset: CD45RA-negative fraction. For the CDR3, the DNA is TGTGCCAGCAGCTTCAATAGCAATCAGCCCCAGCATTTT. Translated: CASSFNSNQPQHF.